The 30 T cell receptor beta chains listed next were all sequenced from one sample in a study of cytomegalovirus exposure and HLA in healthy donors. The PCR made use of 60 Vbeta and 13 Jbeta primers. The repertoire was sequenced with immunoSEQ multiplex PCR; TCRdb's copy has only in-frame clones and lacks some. The sample yields 95,000 to 150,000 clones, approximately 87% seen once. The sequenced material came from PBMCs. These receptors were taken from a man aged 18 to 29 in good health and CMV-seropositive.

The chain employs TRBV2 and TRBJ2-7; D is uncertain. Germline V gene sequence: CDR1 SNHLY, CDR2 FYNNEI. This CDR3 comprises 13 residues. Trimming shortened V by 3 bases and J by 0 bases, and 6 bases separated the two germline ends. In DNA form, the CDR3 reads TGTGCCAGCAGTGACCTAAGCTCCTACGAGCAGTACTTC. Amino acids: CASSDLSSYEQYF.

The chain couples TRBV6-5 to TRBJ2-5; tentatively, D is TRBD1 (6 bases). Trimming cost V 0 bases and J 1 base, with 9 bases left between them. CDR3 length equals 15 residues. CDR1 is MNHEY, CDR2 SVGAGI, per germline. The CDR3 DNA is TGTGCCAGCAGTTACTCCCAGGGGCCCCAAGAGACCCAGTACTTC. It specifies CASSYSQGPQETQYF.

This chain connects TRBV9 to TRBJ2-2; 10 nucleotides align to TRBD2. Trimming took 3 bases from V and 2 from J; bases not matched to a gene: 4. Germline V CDR1 and CDR2: SGDLS, YYNGEE. CDR3 length equals 16 residues. The CDR3 here is CASSGGLAANTGELFF. In DNA, the CDR3 is TGTGCCAGCAGCGGCGGACTAGCGGCAAACACCGGGGAGCTGTTTTTT.

The J gene is TRBJ2-5, the V gene TRBV9; 7 positions match TRBD2. This CDR3 region has 15 residues. Trimming cost V 0 bases and J 0 bases; bases outside gene matches: 2. Germline V lookup: CDR1 SGDLS, CDR2 YYNGEE. For the CDR3, the DNA is TGTGCCAGCAGCGTAGGGGGGGGAAACCAAGAGACCCAGTACTTC. Encoded protein: CASSVGGGNQETQYF.

V usage is TRBV19 and J usage is TRBJ2-5; D is perhaps TRBD1 (5 bases). V lost 3 bases, J lost 5 bases, and 16 bases lay in between. This CDR3 comprises 15 residues. From germline, CDR1 is LNHDA and CDR2 SQIVND (reference sequence). The CDR3 reads CASSMTTSPGETQYF. The CDR3 DNA reads TGTGCCAGTAGTATGACCACCTCGCCAGGGGAGACCCAGTACTTC.

This rearrangement joins TRBV7-2 to TRBJ2-7; perhaps TRBD2 as D (6 bases). CDR1 SGHTA and CDR2 FQGNSA come from the germline V gene. CDR3 length: 13 amino acids. V dropped 5 bases and J dropped 6 bases, with 14 bases sitting between them. CDR3 bases: TGTGCCAGCAGCCCGGGACTCATCTCCGAGCAGTACTTC. As protein: CASSPGLISEQYF.

The chain employs TRBV7-9 and TRBJ1-1; no reliable D call. Deletions cut 10 bases from V and 1 base from J, with 13 bases between. Germline V gene data show CDR1 as SEHNR and CDR2 as FQNEAQ (reference sequence). The CDR3 extends over 13 amino acids. The DNA of the CDR3 is TGTGCCACCGAGGAGCGGCCGAACACTGAAGCTTTCTTT. Its protein is CATEERPNTEAFF. Full variable domain (outside the CDR3, taken from reference TRBV7-9 and TRBJ1-1): DTGVSQNPRHKITKRGQNVTFRCDPISEHNRLYWYRQTLGQGPEFLTYFQNEAQLEKSRLLSDRFSAERPKGSFSTLEIQRTEQGDSAMYLCATEERPNTEAFFGQGTRLTVV.

This rearrangement joins TRBV11-2 to TRBJ2-6; TRBD1 agrees at 9 bases. Germline V gene lookup returns CDR1 SGHAT and CDR2 FQNNGV. The CDR3 totals 14 residues. The V gene end was trimmed by 11 bases and the J gene end by 3 bases; junction bases not matched to a gene: 5. The CDR3 protein is CAVGTGYGANVLTF. The CDR3 bases are TGTGCCGTAGGGACAGGGTATGGGGCCAACGTCCTGACTTTC. The variable domain in full, completed from reference TRBV11-2 and TRBJ2-6, reads EAGVAQSPRYKIIEKRQSVAFWCNPISGHATLYWYQQILGQGPKLLIQFQNNGVVDDSQLPKDRFSAERLKGVDSTLKIQPAKLEDSAVYLCAVGTGYGANVLTFGAGSRLTVL.

The genes are TRBV4-1 and TRBJ2-4; 7 nucleotides match TRBD2. This CDR3 comprises 16 residues. V lost 0 bases and J lost 6; bases outside the gene matches: 8. Germline CDR1 MGHRA, CDR2 YSYEKL. The DNA of the CDR3 is TGCGCCAGCAGCCAAGAAGGGGCGGGGGTCCCAAACATTCAGTACTTC. Translation: CASSQEGAGVPNIQYF.

The chain couples TRBV7-6 to TRBJ1-4; perhaps TRBD1 as D (6 bases). V dropped 4 bases and J dropped 6 bases, with 12 bases sitting between them. This CDR3 region has 14 residues. CDR1 is SGHVS and CDR2 is FNYEAQ in the germline V gene. The CDR3 is CASSSRYRDEKLFF. CDR3 coding DNA: TGTGCCAGCAGCTCGAGGTACAGGGATGAAAAACTGTTTTTT.

This chain links TRBV30 with TRBJ2-5, with 8 positions matching TRBD1. Near its end, the DNA agrees better with TRBJ2-7, so the J call may be wrong. CDR1 is GTSNPN, CDR2 SVGIG, per germline (reference sequence). The CDR3 runs to 14 residues. CDR3 sequence: CAWSPTGGPYEQYF. For the CDR3, the DNA is TGTGCCTGGAGCCCTACAGGGGGTCCCTACGAGCAGTACTTC.

This chain links TRBV18 with TRBJ1-2, with a possible D match to TRBD1 (6 bases). The CDR3 has 13 amino acids. Trimming took off 3 bases at V and 1 base at J, with 6 bases between the two ends. Per germline, CDR1 KGHSH and CDR2 LQKENI. The CDR3 protein is CASSPDSNYGYTF. Written as DNA, the CDR3 is TGTGCCAGCTCACCGGACAGTAACTATGGCTACACCTTC.

J is TRBJ2-3 and V is TRBV5-1, with 12 bases matching TRBD2. J lost 4 bases, V lost 4 bases, and 7 bases had no gene match. The CDR3 is 16 residues long. Germline CDR1 is SGHRS and CDR2 is YFSETQ. CDR3 loop: CASSASGGGLADTQYF. In DNA form, the CDR3 reads TGCGCCAGCAGCGCTAGCGGGGGGGGACTCGCAGATACGCAGTATTTT.

In its sample, this clone was seen a few times. The same CDR3 is also encoded by other DNA sequences in this sample. The chain combines TRBV29-1 with TRBJ1-1, with 7 bases fitting TRBD1. CDR1 is SQVTM, CDR2 ANQGSEA, per germline. The CDR3 has 12 residues. Trimming at V came to 6 bases and at J to 1 base, leaving 2 bases not matched to a gene. CDR3 nucleotide sequence: TGCAGCGTGGGACAGCCGAACACTGAAGCTTTCTTT. Residues: CSVGQPNTEAFF.

This chain connects TRBV7-6 to TRBJ1-1; no definite D call. This CDR3 has 14 amino acids. CDR1 is SGHVS and CDR2 is FNYEAQ in the germline V gene. Deletions cut 5 bases from V and 0 bases from J, with 10 bases between. Written as DNA, the CDR3 is TGTGCCAGCAGCCACTCCGGAGTGAACACTGAAGCTTTCTTT. The encoded protein is CASSHSGVNTEAFF.

J is TRBJ2-7 and V is TRBV30; 11 positions agree with TRBD2. Germline values: CDR1 GTSNPN, CDR2 SVGIG (reference sequence). The CDR3 consists of 13 residues. J was trimmed by 4 bases and V by 4 bases; bases with no gene match: 3. The CDR3 DNA is TGTGCCTGGAACCTAGCGGGGGGATACGAGCAGTACTTC. Residues: CAWNLAGGYEQYF. Supplemented by reference TRBV30 and TRBJ2-7, the full variable domain reads SQTIHQWPATLVQPVGSPLSLECTVEGTSNPNLYWYRQAAGRGLQLLFYSVGIGQISSEVPQNLSASRPQDRQFILSSKKLLLSDSGFYLCAWNLAGGYEQYFGPGTRLTVT.

This clone was seen a single time. The rearrangement uses TRBV7-2 and TRBJ2-7; 12 nucleotides align to TRBD2. CDR1 is SGHTA and CDR2 is FQGNSA in the germline V gene. This CDR3 spans 17 amino acids. The junction had 7 bases not matched to a gene; V was cut back by 1 base and J by 3 bases. CDR3 in DNA: TGTGCCAGCAGCTTAGGAGGACTAGCGGGGAGTCTCTACGAGCAGTACTTC. It translates to CASSLGGLAGSLYEQYF.

The gene calls are TRBV5-1 and TRBJ1-3; TRBD1 is a possible D gene (5 bases). Germline V gives CDR1 SGHRS, CDR2 YFSETQ. V was clipped by 3 bases and J by 8 bases, with 18 bases between them. This CDR3 has 15 amino acids. CDR3 nucleotides: TGCGCCAGCAGCTCCCAACGGGGGGGTAAGGACACCATATATTTT. It translates to CASSSQRGGKDTIYF.

The rearrangement links TRBV9 to TRBJ2-7, with TRBD1 matching over 7 bases. The CDR3 loop spans 15 amino acids. Germline trimming cut 2 bases from V and 2 bases from J; bases unmatched to any gene: 7. Per the germline V gene, CDR1 is SGDLS and CDR2 is YYNGEE. CDR3: CASSVSWTGTYEQYF. In DNA, the CDR3 is TGTGCCAGCAGCGTTAGTTGGACAGGCACCTACGAGCAGTACTTC.

The chain links TRBV18 to TRBJ1-5; perhaps TRBD1 as D (6 bases). The length of the CDR3 is 15 residues. The V and J ends lost 3 bases and 0 bases respectively, with 9 bases between them. Germline V gives CDR1 KGHSH, CDR2 LQKENI. The CDR3 sequence: CASSPIQGSNQPQHF. The CDR3 DNA sequence: TGTGCCAGCTCACCTATACAGGGTAGCAATCAGCCCCAGCATTTT.

The chain is built from TRBV9 and TRBJ1-2; D gene unclear. This CDR3 has 16 amino acids. V dropped 3 bases and J dropped 7 bases, with 22 bases sitting between them. Germline CDR1 reads SGDLS; CDR2 reads YYNGEE. This CDR3 reads CASSDMSGQLRGGYTF. CDR3 DNA sequence: TGTGCCAGCAGCGATATGTCCGGGCAACTTCGGGGTGGCTACACCTTC.

The rearrangement uses TRBV5-6 and TRBJ1-4; 10 bases fit TRBD1. Germline CDR1 is SGHDT and CDR2 is YYEEEE. The ends lost 4 bases at V and 6 bases at J; junction bases unmatched: 3. The length of the CDR3 is 14 residues. The CDR3 region is CASSGTGEDEKLFF. As DNA, the CDR3 is TGTGCCAGCAGCGGGACAGGGGAGGATGAAAAACTGTTTTTT.

This chain links TRBV19 with TRBJ2-7; 8 bases are a match to TRBD2. J lost 5 bases, V lost 8 bases, and 8 bases had no gene match. CDR1 is LNHDA, CDR2 SQIVND, per germline (reference sequence). The CDR3 has 13 residues. DNA for the CDR3: TGTGCCAGTTGTCCCGCCGGGGGGGACGAGCAGTACTTC. It yields the protein CASCPAGGDEQYF. Full variable domain (remainder filled in from reference TRBV19 and TRBJ2-7): DGGITQSPKYLFRKEGQNVTLSCEQNLNHDAMYWYRQDPGQGLRLIYYSQIVNDFQKGDIAEGYSVSREKKESFPLTVTSAQKNPTAFYLCASCPAGGDEQYFGPGTRLTVT.

In DNA form, the CDR3 reads TGTGCCAGCAGTCCCGTCGGAACTAATGAAAAACTGTTTTTT. This translates into CASSPVGTNEKLFF. The chain is built from TRBV6-1 and TRBJ1-4; D remains ambiguous. Germline CDR1 is MNHNS and CDR2 is SASEGT. V lost 5 bases, J lost 1 base, and 8 bases lay in between. This CDR3 comprises 14 residues.

The CDR3 is CASSLRGRGTEAFF. The CDR3 DNA sequence: TGTGCCAGCAGCTTAAGGGGCAGGGGCACTGAAGCTTTCTTT. The V and J genes are TRBV7-2 and TRBJ1-1; D perhaps matches TRBD1 (6 bases). The CDR3 sequence is 14 residues long. Germline V gene sequence: CDR1 SGHTA, CDR2 FQGNSA. The V and J ends lost 2 bases and 4 bases respectively, with 11 bases between them.

This chain connects TRBV6-5 to TRBJ1-2; a possible D gene is TRBD1 (6 bases). Germline V gene data show CDR1 as MNHEY and CDR2 as SVGAGI. This CDR3 is 15 amino acids long. V lost 0 bases and J lost 8, with 16 bases in between. CDR3 DNA: TGTGCCAGCAGTTACTCGAACCAGGGGATTAGCGGCTACACCTTC. It codes for CASSYSNQGISGYTF.

The rearrangement links TRBV28 to TRBJ2-1; the match to TRBD2 covers 10 bases. Germline V gives CDR1 MDHEN, CDR2 SYDVKM. Unmatched junction bases numbered 5, after V lost 2 bases and J lost 7 bases. This CDR3 comprises 15 residues. CDR3 loop: CASSLLAGEGNEQFF. The CDR3 DNA reads TGTGCCAGCAGTTTACTAGCGGGGGAGGGGAATGAGCAGTTCTTC.

This rearrangement joins TRBV4-1 to TRBJ2-2; TRBD2 agrees at 8 bases. Germline-derived CDR1 and CDR2 are MGHRA and YSYEKL. V gave up 3 bases and J gave up 2 bases; unmatched junction bases: 5. The CDR3 spans 16 residues. CDR3 sequence (DNA): TGCGCCAGCAGCCACGGGGGGGCTATTAACACCGGGGAGCTGTTTTTT. Encoded protein: CASSHGGAINTGELFF.

The J gene is TRBJ1-1, the V gene TRBV27, with 7 bases identical to TRBD1. The CDR3 is 15 amino acids. Germline V gives CDR1 MNHEY, CDR2 SMNVEV (reference sequence). The trim removed 5 bases at V and 6 bases at J, leaving 12 bases unmatched. The CDR3, as DNA: TGTGCCAGCAGTACACTGGGACAGCGAGGGGCTGAAGCTTTCTTT. The encoded protein is CASSTLGQRGAEAFF.

The chain combines TRBV19 with TRBJ2-7, with a tentative D call TRBD2 (5 bases). The CDR3 runs to 14 residues. The V gene's germline CDR1 is LNHDA and CDR2 SQIVND (reference sequence). The V and J ends lost 2 bases and 2 bases respectively, with 10 bases between them. CDR3 in amino acids: CASSISEAPYEQYF. The CDR3 region has the DNA TGTGCCAGTAGTATATCGGAGGCCCCCTACGAGCAGTACTTC.